This T cell receptor beta chain originates from a study of T-cell reconstitution after alpha-beta-depleted transplantation in children. This clonotype was recorded a few times. Library preparation (for TCRbeta) was performed with unique molecular identifiers. Each CDR3 protein is one row after TCRdb ran MiXCR on the PCR reads. This sample has about 500,000 distinct CDR3 sequences, with 30% to 35% found just once. This specimen was PBMCs from the stem cell graft donor, taken from the stem cell graft. The TCR sequence derives from a human donor who donated a stem cell graft to a child with aplastic anemia.

The CDR3 region is CAWSRGAGYNEQFF. CDR3 DNA: TGTGCCTGGAGTCGGGGGGCTGGGTACAATGAGCAGTTCTTC. The chain couples TRBV30 to TRBJ2-1; weak D call: TRBD2 (7 bases). The CDR3 sequence is 14 residues long. Germline CDR1 and CDR2: GTSNPN and SVGIG (reference sequence). V lost 2 bases, J lost 4 bases, and 12 bases lay in between.